This TCR beta chain was retrieved from a study of early T cells in non-severe SARS-CoV-2 infection. MiXCR, run by TCRdb on the 5' RACE reads, gives a single entry per CDR3 protein. In the table there are tens of thousands of distinct CDR3 sequences, approximately 13% of which are singletons. In its sample, this clonotype was seen many times. V lost 3 bases to trimming and J lost 0 bases, with 9 bases between them. CDR1 and CDR2 from the germline V gene are DFQATT and SNEGSKA (reference sequence). The CDR3 contains 15 residues. The sequence came from an adult who was a healthcare worker with PCR-confirmed SARS-CoV-2 infection or an uninfected control (not recorded which). What was sequenced was whole blood. J is TRBJ1-6 and V is TRBV20-1; D not resolved. The CDR3 coding sequence is TGCAGTGCTAGTGAGGAGAGCTCCTATAATTCACCCCTCCACTTT. It codes for CSASEESSYNSPLHF.